One and the same sample provided the 19 T cell receptor beta chains below, sequenced in a study of OX40 agonist ivuxolimab in advanced cancers. The assay was immunoSEQ multiplex PCR, and TCRdb's table has in-frame clones only and misses some. Altogether approximately 100,000 clones are present, around 90% being singletons, with the ten largest covering 0.7% to 1%. This specimen was CD4+ or CD8+ T cells sorted from blood, taken in a trial of the OX40 agonist ivuxolimab. The source is an adult with an advanced solid tumor such as melanoma, head and neck, liver or kidney cancer.

The chain employs TRBV6-6 and TRBJ1-5; 8 positions match TRBD1. The J segment lost 4 bases and the V segment lost 7 bases, leaving 3 bases of the junction unmatched. The CDR3 spans 13 residues. Per the germline V gene, CDR1 is MNHNY and CDR2 is SVGAGI (reference sequence). CDR3 sequence: CASIDRGNQPQHF. The CDR3 nucleotides read TGTGCCAGCATCGACAGGGGAAATCAGCCCCAGCATTTT.

The chain employs TRBV6-4 and TRBJ1-4, with D unresolved. This CDR3 spans 15 amino acids. CDR1 MRHNA and CDR2 SNTAGT come from the germline V gene. The V gene lost 6 bases and the J gene lost 9 bases, with 20 bases spanning the gap. CDR3 amino acids: CASSATDSRAKKLFF. CDR3 coding DNA: TGTGCCAGCAGCGCGACGGACTCCCGGGCGAAAAAACTGTTTTTT.

V and J are TRBV5-1 and TRBJ2-3, with D perhaps matching TRBD2 (5 bases). V was trimmed by 2 bases and J by 3 bases, leaving 7 bases between them. The CDR3 contains 13 residues. Per germline, CDR1 SGHRS and CDR2 YFSETQ. The CDR3 DNA reads TGCGCCAGCAGCTTAGAGGGTACAGATACGCAGTATTTT. It codes for CASSLEGTDTQYF.

The chain recombines TRBV6-5 with TRBJ2-5; 10 nucleotides match TRBD1. The CDR3 sequence is 14 residues long. V lost 6 bases and J lost 5; bases outside the gene matches: 6. Germline V lookup: CDR1 MNHEY, CDR2 SVGAGI. The CDR3 is CASSGTGAGETQYF. CDR3 in DNA: TGTGCCAGCAGCGGGACAGGGGCGGGGGAGACCCAGTACTTC.

This sequence joins TRBV18 and TRBJ2-3, with D possibly being TRBD2 (6 bases). Germline CDR1 reads KGHSH; CDR2 reads LQKENI. The CDR3 has 14 residues. Trimming removed 4 bases at V and 0 bases at J, with 8 bases between. This CDR3 reads CASSRAGSTDTQYF. DNA of the CDR3: TGTGCCAGCTCACGAGCGGGTAGCACAGATACGCAGTATTTT.

This chain links TRBV18 with TRBJ1-4; possible D gene TRBD1, 5 bases. The CDR3 is made up of 15 amino acids. CDR1 KGHSH and CDR2 LQKENI come from the germline V gene. Trimming pared 2 bases from V and 2 bases from J, leaving 9 bases between. CDR3 DNA: TGTGCCAGCTCACCAGGGGCACTCACTAATGAAAAACTGTTTTTT. Translation gives CASSPGALTNEKLFF.

The chain combines TRBV28 with TRBJ2-2, with D maybe TRBD2 (5 bases). The CDR3 is made up of 17 amino acids. Trimming left V 6 bases short and J 7 bases short, with 24 bases between. Germline V gene sequence: CDR1 MDHEN, CDR2 SYDVKM. CDR3 loop: CASSPATGKGFSGELFF. DNA for the CDR3: TGTGCCAGCAGCCCCGCCACGGGGAAGGGATTCAGCGGGGAGCTGTTTTTT.

V and J are TRBV6-1 and TRBJ1-4; tentatively, D is TRBD1 (6 bases). CDR1 MNHNS and CDR2 SASEGT come from the germline V gene. CDR3 size: 14 residues. V was cut by 3 bases and J by 6 bases, with 11 bases left in between. The CDR3 loop reads CASSDRTAHEKLFF. For the CDR3, the DNA is TGTGCCAGCAGTGACCGGACAGCGCATGAAAAACTGTTTTTT.

This clone has a single count. The chain links TRBV7-6 to TRBJ1-1, with D perhaps TRBD1 (5 bases). Trimming pared 1 base from V and 1 base from J, leaving 13 bases between. Germline CDR1 and CDR2: SGHVS and FNYEAQ. CDR3 length equals 16 residues. CDR3 region: CASSLGSGQRNTEAFF. The CDR3 nucleotides read TGTGCCAGCAGCTTAGGTTCTGGACAAAGGAACACTGAAGCTTTCTTT.

This chain connects TRBV27 to TRBJ2-1, with D tentatively TRBD2 (6 bases). Per germline, CDR1 MNHEY and CDR2 SMNVEV (reference sequence). CDR3 size: 16 residues. The V gene lost 6 bases and the J gene lost 0 bases, with 15 bases spanning the gap. The CDR3 bases are TGTGCCAGCAGCCAAGAGGCGGGGCGCTCCTACAATGAGCAGTTCTTC. Translating gives CASSQEAGRSYNEQFF.

The J gene is TRBJ1-2, the V gene TRBV11-2; possibly TRBD1 for D (5 bases). Trimming took 0 bases from V and 6 from J, leaving 11 bases between them. This CDR3 spans 14 amino acids. Germline CDR1 is SGHAT and CDR2 is FQNNGV. For the CDR3, the DNA is TGTGCCAGCAGCTTAGAGGGGGGTATCGATGGCTACACCTTC. It yields the protein CASSLEGGIDGYTF.

The chain is built from TRBV10-3 and TRBJ1-2, with 9 bases that match TRBD1. J was trimmed by 0 bases and V by 7 bases; bases with no gene match: 9. Germline V gene sequence: CDR1 ENHRY, CDR2 SYGVKD. This CDR3 region has 16 residues. The CDR3 DNA is TGTGCCATCACCCGGGACAGGGAAGCTCCTAACTATGGCTACACCTTC. This gives the protein CAITRDREAPNYGYTF.

The rearrangement joins TRBV5-4 to TRBJ1-2; 7 bases are shared with TRBD1. Trimming took 2 bases from V and 7 from J; bases not matched to a gene: 5. Per germline, CDR1 SGHNT and CDR2 YYREEE (reference sequence). This CDR3 region has 13 residues. The CDR3: CASSFRGKSGYTF. DNA for the CDR3: TGTGCCAGCAGCTTCAGGGGGAAGAGTGGCTACACCTTC.

The chain employs TRBV28 and TRBJ1-3; 7 bases are shared with TRBD1. The ends lost 5 bases at V and 1 base at J; junction bases unmatched: 5. The CDR3 is 15 amino acids. Per the germline V gene, CDR1 is MDHEN and CDR2 is SYDVKM. For the CDR3, the DNA is TGTGCCAGCAGTCCGTCGACAGGGTCTGGAAACACCATATATTTT. Translating gives CASSPSTGSGNTIYF.

The chain links TRBV2 to TRBJ1-1; D not certain. Trimming cost V 2 bases and J 0 bases, with 10 bases left between them. The CDR3 sequence is 15 residues long. Germline loops: CDR1 SNHLY, CDR2 FYNNEI. Here the CDR3 DNA reads TGTGCCAGCAGTGAAAGGTGGCAGATGAACACTGAAGCTTTCTTT. Protein product: CASSERWQMNTEAFF.

The V call is TRBV6-5, the J call TRBJ1-1; TRBD1 might be the D (5 bases). The CDR3 spans 13 residues. CDR1 is MNHEY and CDR2 is SVGAGI in the germline V gene. V was pared by 7 bases and J by 1 base, with 10 bases between. The CDR3: CASTSTANTEAFF. In nucleotides, the CDR3 is TGTGCCAGCACCTCGACAGCGAACACTGAAGCTTTCTTT.

This clone came up a few times. The genes are TRBV28 and TRBJ1-2; no reliable D call. This CDR3 contains 12 residues. Germline loops: CDR1 MDHEN, CDR2 SYDVKM. V lost 1 base and J 3 bases, leaving 3 bases between the germline ends. Here the CDR3 reads CASSLFDYGYTF. CDR3 sequence (DNA): TGTGCCAGCAGTTTATTCGACTATGGCTACACCTTC.

This chain uses TRBV5-1 with TRBJ1-2; no definite D call. CDR1 and CDR2 from the germline V gene are SGHRS and YFSETQ. The CDR3 runs to 15 residues. With 4 bases removed from V and 4 bases from J, the gap between germline ends came to 17 bases. Written as DNA, the CDR3 is TGCGCCAGCAGCGTCGGCACCCTAACCCCCTATGGCTACACCTTC. It is translated as CASSVGTLTPYGYTF.

This sequence joins TRBV7-2 and TRBJ2-3; D call uncertain. The V and J ends lost 7 bases and 3 bases respectively, with 11 bases between them. This CDR3 is built from 13 residues. Looked up from germline, CDR1 is SGHTA and CDR2 is FQGNSA. CDR3 residues: CASKVKGTDTQYF. The DNA for the CDR3 is TGTGCCAGCAAGGTCAAGGGTACAGATACGCAGTATTTT.